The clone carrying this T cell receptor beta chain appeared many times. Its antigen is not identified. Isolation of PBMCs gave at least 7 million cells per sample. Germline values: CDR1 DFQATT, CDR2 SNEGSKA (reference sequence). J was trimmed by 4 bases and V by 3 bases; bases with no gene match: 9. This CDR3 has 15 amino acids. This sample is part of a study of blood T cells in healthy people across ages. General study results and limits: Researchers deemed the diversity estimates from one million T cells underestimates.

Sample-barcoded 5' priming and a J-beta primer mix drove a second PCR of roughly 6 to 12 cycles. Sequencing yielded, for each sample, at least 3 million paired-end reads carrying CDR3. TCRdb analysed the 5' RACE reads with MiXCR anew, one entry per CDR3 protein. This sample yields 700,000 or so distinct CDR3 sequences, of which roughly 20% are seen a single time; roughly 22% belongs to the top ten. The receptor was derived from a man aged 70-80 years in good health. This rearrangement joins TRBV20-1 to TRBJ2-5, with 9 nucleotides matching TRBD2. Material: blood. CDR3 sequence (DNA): TGCAGTGCTAGGAATCTAGCGGGGCGAGGAGAGACCCAGTACTTC. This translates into CSARNLAGRGETQYF.